This TCR beta chain was obtained from a study of Ad26.COV2.S vaccination and SARS-CoV-2 variants. The wider study: Donor was in the COV1001 Ad26.COV2.S trial arm.

Treatment: approximately 18 received Ad26.COV2.S at low or high dose, single or two shots; 5 received placebo; per-sample allocation not given. Samples came from day 63 after the first vaccine or placebo injection. The V gene's germline CDR1 is SGHAT and CDR2 FQNNGV. This CDR3 comprises 17 residues. V lost 0 bases and J lost 6, with 18 bases in between. Here immunoSEQ multiplex PCR was the method, and the copy in TCRdb shows in-frame clones only, minus some. The sample consists of roughly 380,000 clones, approximately 87% of them appearing once. This specimen consisted of peripheral blood, obtained in a trial of Ad26.COV2.S vaccine versus placebo. V and J are TRBV11-2 and TRBJ2-1; a weak D match, TRBD2 (7 bases). The TCR was taken from a person aged 18-65 years who received the Ad26.COV2.S COVID-19 vaccine or a placebo. CDR3 sequence reads: CASSLDRLGGAINEQFF. The CDR3 nucleotides are TGTGCCAGCAGCTTAGATCGGTTGGGGGGGGCCATCAATGAGCAGTTCTTC.